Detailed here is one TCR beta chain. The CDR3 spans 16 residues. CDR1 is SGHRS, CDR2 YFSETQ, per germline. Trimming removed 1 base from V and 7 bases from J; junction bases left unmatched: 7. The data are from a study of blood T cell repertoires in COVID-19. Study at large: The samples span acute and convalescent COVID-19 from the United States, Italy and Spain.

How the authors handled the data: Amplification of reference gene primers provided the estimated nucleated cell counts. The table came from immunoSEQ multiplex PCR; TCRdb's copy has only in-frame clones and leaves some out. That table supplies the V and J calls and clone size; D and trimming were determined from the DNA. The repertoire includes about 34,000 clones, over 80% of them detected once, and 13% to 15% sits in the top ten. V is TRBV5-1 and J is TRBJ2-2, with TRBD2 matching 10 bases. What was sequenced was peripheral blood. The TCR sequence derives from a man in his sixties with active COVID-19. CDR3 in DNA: TGCGCCAGCAGCTTGCCCCTAGCGGGAGACATCGGGGAGCTGTTTTTT. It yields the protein CASSLPLAGDIGELFF. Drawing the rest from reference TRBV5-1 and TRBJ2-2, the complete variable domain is KAGVTQTPRYLIKTRGQQVTLSCSPISGHRSVSWYQQTPGQGLQFLFEYFSETQRNKGNFPGRFSGRQFSNSRSEMNVSTLELGDSALYLCASSLPLAGDIGELFFGEGSRLTVL.